This T cell receptor (beta chain) came from a study of T cell responses to AZD1222 COVID-19 vaccine. General study findings and limits: The study found Spike-specific TCR breadth and depth rose after two AZD1222 doses. Reportedly, nearly half of unique spike TCRs recognized epitopes outside B.1.351/B.1.1.7 mutations. Mostly white British, mostly female donors; authors suggested clonal diversity may be underestimated.

Second doses at about 4 or about 12 weeks were pooled. The table came from immunoSEQ multiplex PCR; TCRdb's copy has only in-frame clones and leaves some out. The table shows around 200,000 clones, with more than 75% occurring only once. The sample holds a few counts of this clone. Its antigen is not identified. CDR3 length equals 15 residues. Germline V gives CDR1 SNHLY, CDR2 FYNNEI. The V end was cut by 3 bases, the J end by 0 bases, with 11 bases between. The material sequenced was peripheral blood, taken 28 days after the second AZD1222 dose. The chain is built from TRBV2 and TRBJ1-1, with D maybe TRBD1 (5 bases). This receptor was taken from an adult who received the AZD1222 COVID-19 vaccine. The CDR3 DNA follows: TGTGCCAGCAGTGAGTGGGGGTCGATGAACACTGAAGCTTTCTTT. This gives the protein CASSEWGSMNTEAFF.